Listed here are 4 T cell receptor beta chains from one sample, sequenced in a study of T cell responses to AZD1222 COVID-19 vaccine. The table came from immunoSEQ multiplex PCR; TCRdb's copy has only in-frame clones and leaves some out. The profile shows about 130,000 clones, roughly 90% of them singletons. The sample in question was peripheral blood, obtained on day 0 of AZD1222 vaccination. The receptors were sampled from an adult in good health.

V gene TRBV28 combines with J gene TRBJ1-4; no reliable D call. V was trimmed by 10 bases and J by 3 bases, leaving 9 bases between them. The CDR3 loop spans 12 amino acids. Germline V gene sequence: CDR1 MDHEN, CDR2 SYDVKM. In nucleotides, the CDR3 is TGTGCCACCGGGCTGTCTAATGAAAAACTGTTTTTT. Translated: CATGLSNEKLFF.

CDR3 residues: CASSLADVSYEQYF. The CDR3 region has the DNA TGCGCCAGCAGCTTGGCGGACGTCTCCTACGAGCAGTACTTC. The J gene is TRBJ2-7, the V gene TRBV5-1, with no clear D. This CDR3 region has 14 residues. Trimming stripped 0 bases from V and 0 bases from J, with 7 bases between. The germline V gene has CDR1 SGHRS and CDR2 YFSETQ.

The V call is TRBV4-2, the J call TRBJ1-1; D gene uncertain. V lost 5 bases and J lost 3, with 13 bases in between. Germline V gene lookup returns CDR1 LGHNA and CDR2 YNFKEQ. This CDR3 is 14 amino acids long. The CDR3 loop reads CASSVRETDTEAFF. CDR3 DNA: TGTGCCAGCAGCGTCCGGGAAACGGACACTGAAGCTTTCTTT.

This clone was observed a few times. The V and J genes are TRBV29-1 and TRBJ1-4; 10 bases are shared with TRBD1. Losses at the gene ends were 6 bases for V and 8 bases for J; bases not matched to a gene: 3. This CDR3 contains 12 residues. Germline-derived CDR1 and CDR2 are SQVTM and ANQGSEA. Written as DNA, the CDR3 is TGCAGCGTGCGGACAGGGGGGGAAAAACTGTTTTTT. This codes for CSVRTGGEKLFF.